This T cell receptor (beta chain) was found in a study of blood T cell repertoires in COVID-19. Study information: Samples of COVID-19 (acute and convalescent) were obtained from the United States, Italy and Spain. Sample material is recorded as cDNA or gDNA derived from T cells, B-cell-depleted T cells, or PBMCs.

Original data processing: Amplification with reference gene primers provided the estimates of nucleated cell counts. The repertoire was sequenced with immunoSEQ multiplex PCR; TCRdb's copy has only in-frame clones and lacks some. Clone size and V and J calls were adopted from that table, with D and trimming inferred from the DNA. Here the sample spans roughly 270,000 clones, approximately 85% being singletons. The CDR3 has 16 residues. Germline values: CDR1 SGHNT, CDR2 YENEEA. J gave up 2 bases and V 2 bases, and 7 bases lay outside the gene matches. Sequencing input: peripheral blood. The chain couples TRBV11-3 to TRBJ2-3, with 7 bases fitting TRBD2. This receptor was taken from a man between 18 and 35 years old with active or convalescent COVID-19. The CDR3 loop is CASSLSGGGYTDTQYF. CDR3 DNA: TGTGCCAGCAGCTTATCGGGCGGGGGATACACAGATACGCAGTATTTT.